The 25 T cell receptor beta chains reported below all come from one sample, sequenced in a study of regulatory T cells in long-lasting Graves disease. For TCR beta, libraries came from iRepertoire HTBI primers and Arm-PCR of CDR3 regions. TCRdb re-analysed the multiplex PCR reads in MiXCR, keeping a single row per CDR3 protein. In the table there are approximately 300,000 distinct CDR3 sequences, 18% of which are singletons. Time point indicated: newly diagnosed GD, antithyroid drugs for less than 3 months. The TCR library used RNA extracted from PBMCs. The specimen comprised peripheral blood mononuclear cells (PBMCs), sampled at new diagnosis, from a patient treated with antithyroid drugs. The receptors were sampled from a female donor with Graves disease.

This clonotype has a count of ten or more. The J gene is TRBJ1-5, the V gene TRBV6-1; D is undetermined. Deletions cut 8 bases from V and 2 bases from J, with 19 bases between. The CDR3 contains 16 residues. The V gene's germline CDR1 is MNHNS and CDR2 SASEGT. DNA for the CDR3: TGTGCCAGCGGATCGCTTGCCCATGGGGGCAATCAGCCCCAGCATTTT. Its protein is CASGSLAHGGNQPQHF.

The chain links TRBV14 to TRBJ2-5; 11 bases are shared with TRBD1. V dropped 5 bases and J dropped 4; count of bases not matched to a gene: 3. The germline gives CDR1 SGHDN, CDR2 FVKESK. CDR3 length equals 14 residues. CDR3 in DNA: TGTGCCAGCAGCGTGGACAGGGGGCTAGAGACCCAGTACTTC. This encodes CASSVDRGLETQYF.

Many counts were recorded for this clonotype. J is TRBJ1-4 and V is TRBV10-3, with D possibly matching TRBD1 (5 bases). V lost 6 bases to trimming and J lost 5 bases, with 19 bases between them. Germline V CDR1 and CDR2: ENHRY, SYGVKD. This CDR3 has 16 residues. Here the CDR3 reads CAIRRPRDGVNEKLFF. CDR3 nucleotide sequence: TGTGCCATCAGAAGACCCCGGGACGGCGTAAATGAAAAACTGTTTTTT.

At least ten counts were recorded for this clonotype. The V call is TRBV2, the J call TRBJ2-2, with D uncertain. V lost 7 bases to trimming and J lost 6 bases, with 12 bases between them. This CDR3 has 13 amino acids. Germline V lookup: CDR1 SNHLY, CDR2 FYNNEI. CDR3 in DNA: TGTGCCAGCACCGAATGGCTACCCGGGGAGCTGTTTTTT. This encodes CASTEWLPGELFF.

This clonotype has ten or more counts. This chain joins TRBV6-7 and TRBJ1-5; D is uncertain. TRBV6-7 is an open reading frame whose function is uncertain. The CDR3 loop spans 15 amino acids. The V end lost 2 bases, the J end lost 1 base, and 9 bases lay between the germline ends. CDR3 nucleotides: TGTGCCAGCAGTTACGGGAGGGAGAGCAATCAGCCCCAGCATTTT. This sequence encodes CASSYGRESNQPQHF.

The chain links TRBV7-2 to TRBJ1-4; tentative D call: TRBD1 (5 bases). Trimming pared 5 bases from V and 4 bases from J, leaving 14 bases between. Germline assignment: CDR1 SGHTA and CDR2 FQGNSA. The CDR3 runs to 15 residues. Here the CDR3 reads CASSPAGVGNEKLFF. In nucleotides, the CDR3 is TGTGCCAGCAGCCCAGCGGGGGTGGGTAATGAAAAACTGTTTTTT.

This clonotype came up a few times. The CDR3 nucleotides read TGTGCCAGCAAGTCCGGGACAGGGGCAGATACGCAGTATTTT. This gives the protein CASKSGTGADTQYF. The chain uses TRBV28 and TRBJ2-3; TRBD1 agrees at 10 bases. Germline trimming cut 7 bases from V and 4 bases from J; bases unmatched to any gene: 5. Germline V gene data show CDR1 as MDHEN and CDR2 as SYDVKM. The CDR3 extends over 14 amino acids.

This clonotype was detected many times. The V call is TRBV18, the J call TRBJ1-5, with D possibly matching TRBD1 (5 bases). The germline V gene has CDR1 KGHSH and CDR2 LQKENI. Trimming stripped 4 bases from V and 5 bases from J, with 12 bases between. CDR3 length: 14 amino acids. The CDR3 DNA reads as TGTGCCAGCTCACGAGACAGTCCGCATCAGCCCCAGCATTTT. This sequence encodes CASSRDSPHQPQHF.

This clonotype has ten or more counts. This sequence joins TRBV5-6 and TRBJ2-5; the match to TRBD1 covers 7 bases. This CDR3 is built from 14 residues. V was pared by 4 bases and J by 1 base, with 4 bases of the junction left unmatched. Germline loops: CDR1 SGHDT, CDR2 YYEEEE. CDR3 coding DNA: TGTGCCAGCAGCCTCGACAGGGCCCAAGAGACCCAGTACTTC. This gives the protein CASSLDRAQETQYF.

Many counts were recorded for this clonotype. The chain recombines TRBV5-1 with TRBJ2-1; D might be TRBD2 (7 bases). The CDR3 extends over 14 amino acids. Deletions cut 5 bases from V and 7 bases from J, with 16 bases between. Looked up from germline, CDR1 is SGHRS and CDR2 is YFSETQ. The CDR3 spells CASRGGSGENEQFF. CDR3 nucleotide sequence: TGCGCCAGCAGAGGGGGAAGCGGGGAAAATGAGCAGTTCTTC.

This clonotype occurred once. CDR3 loop: CASSLAGPLGTEAFF. DNA of the CDR3: TGTGCCAGCAGTTTAGCAGGTCCCCTGGGAACTGAAGCTTTCTTT. The chain is built from TRBV27 and TRBJ1-1; no reliable D call. V lost 2 bases to trimming and J lost 5 bases, with 15 bases between them. Germline CDR1 is MNHEY and CDR2 is SMNVEV (reference sequence). The CDR3 has 15 amino acids.

This clonotype was found once. A much larger clone lies one base from this, so it may be a read error. The chain carries TRBV5-1 and TRBJ2-1, with 10 nucleotides matching TRBD2. Looked up from germline, CDR1 is SGHRS and CDR2 is YFSETQ. J was trimmed by 5 bases and V by 5 bases; bases with no gene match: 7. The CDR3 length is 15 residues. The CDR3, as DNA: TGCGCCAGCAGTTCCCGGACTAGCGGCGACAATGAGCAGTTCTTC. Translated: CASSSRTSGDNEQFF. Full variable domain (missing parts from reference TRBV5-1 and TRBJ2-1): KAGVTQTPRYLIKTRGQQVTLSCSPISGHRSVSWYQQTPGQGLQFLFEYFSETQRNKGNFPGRFSGRQFSNSRSEMNVSTLELGDSALYLCASSSRTSGDNEQFFGPGTRLTVL.

V is TRBV12-3 or TRBV12-4 and J is TRBJ2-5; TRBD2 matches 15 bases. There are 16 residues in the CDR3. V dropped 6 bases and J dropped 5; count of bases not matched to a gene: 7. In DNA form, the CDR3 reads TGTGCCAGCAGCCGGACTAGCGGGAGGGCCCCCGAGACCCAGTACTTC. Translation gives CASSRTSGRAPETQYF.

Ten or more counts support this clonotype. The gene calls are TRBV7-9 and TRBJ1-5, with TRBD1 as a possible D gene (5 bases). The CDR3 length is 14 residues. The V end lost 3 bases, the J end lost 5 bases, and 11 bases lay between the germline ends. Germline assignment: CDR1 SEHNR and CDR2 FQNEAQ (reference sequence). The CDR3 DNA reads TGTGCCAGCAGCTTTGGGGCACGTGATCAGCCCCAGCATTTT. It specifies CASSFGARDQPQHF.

This clonotype was observed at least ten times. The V call is TRBV27, the J call TRBJ1-5, with a weak D call TRBD1 (6 bases). Trimming shortened V by 5 bases and J by 6 bases, and 14 bases separated the two germline ends. The CDR3 has 14 amino acids. Per germline, CDR1 MNHEY and CDR2 SMNVEV (reference sequence). The DNA for the CDR3 is TGTGCCAGCAGTCCGTACACAGGGATTCAGCCCCAGCATTTT. Translated, it gives CASSPYTGIQPQHF.

The rearrangement joins TRBV6-2 or TRBV6-3 to TRBJ2-7; TRBD2 matches 7 bases. V gave up 9 bases and J gave up 3 bases; unmatched junction bases: 5. The CDR3 length is 12 residues. Germline loops: CDR1 MNHEY, CDR2 SVGEGT. This CDR3 reads CASFRGVYEQYF. The CDR3 DNA follows: TGTGCCAGTTTTCGGGGGGTCTACGAGCAGTACTTC.

The chain joins TRBV6-2 or TRBV6-3 to TRBJ2-4; TRBD2 might be the D (6 bases). Trimming removed 5 bases from V and 0 bases from J, with 17 bases in between. The germline CDR1 and CDR2 sequences are MNHEY and SVGEGT. The CDR3 runs 17 residues. Here the CDR3 DNA reads TGTGCCAGCAGTGAAGTAGGAGGCGGGGTAGCCAAAAACATTCAGTACTTC. It encodes CASSEVGGGVAKNIQYF.

This clonotype was seen only a few times. The chain links TRBV7-2 to TRBJ2-3, with 9 bases lining up with TRBD1. The CDR3 has 18 residues. The germline CDR1 and CDR2 sequences are SGHTA and FQGNSA. V lost 5 bases and J lost 5; bases outside the gene matches: 17. CDR3 nucleotide sequence: TGTGCCAGCAGCGCGTTAGTGGGGCGGCGACAGGGGGTAGATACGCAGTATTTT. Protein: CASSALVGRRQGVDTQYF. Filled out from reference TRBV7-2 and TRBJ2-3, the complete variable domain reads GAGVSQSPSNKVTEKGKDVELRCDPISGHTALYWYRQSLGQGLEFLIYFQGNSAPDKSGLPSDRFSAERTGGSVSTLTIQRTQQEDSAVYLCASSALVGRRQGVDTQYFGPGTRLTVL.

As regards this clonotype: This likely comes from a read error, as the CDR3 has no conserved phenylalanine or tryptophan at its end. The J gene is TRBJ1-1, the V gene TRBV14; D unresolved. The CDR3 sequence is 20 residues long. The V gene lost 1 base and the J gene lost 4 bases, with 28 bases spanning the gap. The V gene's germline CDR1 is SGHDN and CDR2 FVKESK. This CDR3 is CASSQAVERFYADSGTEAFL. In nucleotides, the CDR3 is TGTGCCAGCAGCCAAGCCGTTGAAAGGTTTTACGCAGATTCAGGCACTGAAGCTTTCCTT.

This clonotype was picked up many times. V is TRBV6-2 or TRBV6-3 and J is TRBJ2-7, with 8 bases lining up with TRBD1. The CDR3 contains 16 residues. The junction had 8 bases not matched to a gene; V was cut back by 2 bases and J by 2 bases. Germline V CDR1 and CDR2: MNHEY, SVGEGT. The CDR3 DNA follows: TGTGCCAGCAGTTACCCGCTGGGACAGGAAGCCTACGAGCAGTACTTC. This sequence encodes CASSYPLGQEAYEQYF.

Many counts were recorded for this clonotype. The CDR3 region has the DNA TGTGCCAGCAGTTACCAGGGGGGCCACTCCTACGAGCAGTACTTC. It is translated as CASSYQGGHSYEQYF. V is TRBV28 and J is TRBJ2-7; a weak D match, TRBD1 (7 bases). The CDR3 consists of 15 residues. In germline, CDR1 is MDHEN, CDR2 SYDVKM. Trimming pared 4 bases from V and 0 bases from J, leaving 13 bases between.

This clonotype has a handful of counts. The gene calls are TRBV6-1 and TRBJ1-2; 7 nucleotides agree with TRBD1. CDR1 is MNHNS and CDR2 is SASEGT in the germline V gene. The CDR3 is 16 residues long. V was pared by 1 base and J by 4 bases, with 9 bases of the junction left unmatched. The CDR3 reads CASSEDPDRVGYGYTF. Written as DNA, the CDR3 is TGTGCCAGCAGTGAAGACCCCGACAGGGTGGGCTATGGCTACACCTTC.

To note about this clonotype: A read error is likely, as this CDR3 ends without the conserved phenylalanine or tryptophan. The rearrangement links TRBV5-5 to TRBJ2-5; TRBD2 matches at 7 bases. Germline V CDR1 and CDR2: SGHKS, YYEKEE (reference sequence). The CDR3 has 15 residues. CDR3 DNA: TGTGCCAGCAGCTGGGAGGGTAGAGTTCAAGATACCCAGTACTGC. Protein product: CASSWEGRVQDTQYC.

This clonotype was seen repeatedly, ten times or more. The DNA is left out, because the CDR3 cannot be placed on it with certainty; the CDR3 is given as TCRdb lists it. This chain links TRBV28 with TRBJ1-5; the listed D gene, TRBD1, was not tested against the DNA. Germline V CDR1 and CDR2: MDHEN, SYDVKM. Both ends counted, the CDR3 spans 14 residues. CDR3 protein: CASSFGAGSQPQHF.

This clonotype was seen only once. The chain links TRBV20-1 to TRBJ1-1; D possibly corresponds to TRBD1 (6 bases). In germline, CDR1 is DFQATT, CDR2 SNEGSKA (reference sequence). The V and J ends lost 1 base and 2 bases respectively, with 14 bases between them. The CDR3 is 15 residues long. CDR3 sequence: CSARADTGSNTEAFF. Written as DNA, the CDR3 is TGCAGTGCTAGAGCCGACACAGGGTCAAACACTGAAGCTTTCTTT.